The 7 T cell receptor beta chains below all came from one sample that was sequenced in a study of blood T cell repertoires in COVID-19. This table comes from immunoSEQ multiplex PCR, and its TCRdb copy is limited to in-frame clones, with some not included. The sample comprises about 190,000 clones, more than 75% of which are singletons, and around 5% rests with the top ten. Specimen: peripheral blood. These receptors all stem from an elderly woman with acute or convalescent COVID-19.

This sequence joins TRBV10-3 and TRBJ1-1, with a tentative D call TRBD1 (5 bases). V lost 6 bases, J lost 3 bases, and 23 bases lay in between. This CDR3 is built from 17 residues. Germline V lookup: CDR1 ENHRY, CDR2 SYGVKD. DNA for the CDR3: TGTGCCATCAGGAAACCGAGCAGGGTTGGCGAGGACACTGAAGCTTTCTTT. Protein sequence: CAIRKPSRVGEDTEAFF.

The sample holds a few counts of this clone. V is TRBV6-6 and J is TRBJ2-1; TRBD2 might be the D (5 bases). Germline V lookup: CDR1 MNHNY, CDR2 SVGAGI (reference sequence). There are 18 residues in the CDR3. Trimming shortened V by 5 bases and J by 3 bases, and 23 bases separated the two germline ends. Here the CDR3 DNA reads TGTGCCAGCAGTCACCCTGGAACGAGGGCCTTAGGCTACAATGAGCAGTTCTTC. Encoded protein: CASSHPGTRALGYNEQFF.

The chain recombines TRBV2 with TRBJ1-3; D may be TRBD1 (6 bases). Per germline, CDR1 SNHLY and CDR2 FYNNEI. CDR3 size: 14 residues. The V end lost 4 bases, the J end lost 4 bases, and 11 bases lay between the germline ends. Here the CDR3 DNA reads TGTGCCAGCAGTGGCTTGACAGGCGGAAACACCATATATTTT. Protein sequence: CASSGLTGGNTIYF.

V usage is TRBV30 and J usage is TRBJ1-1, with D perhaps TRBD1 (5 bases). The CDR3 has 16 residues. V gave up 7 bases and J gave up 4 bases, with 25 bases separating them. Germline CDR1 reads GTSNPN; CDR2 reads SVGIG (reference sequence). CDR3 DNA sequence: TGTGCCTATTCAGGACACACCCCGTTGGGTGGCACTGAAGCTTTCTTT. It yields the protein CAYSGHTPLGGTEAFF.

This sequence joins TRBV6-5 and TRBJ1-6, with D perhaps TRBD1 (5 bases). This CDR3 spans 15 amino acids. Germline V gene lookup returns CDR1 MNHEY and CDR2 SVGAGI. Deletions cut 0 bases from V and 10 bases from J, with 13 bases between. CDR3 region: CASSYSIWGLSPLHF. CDR3 nucleotides: TGTGCCAGCAGTTACTCGATTTGGGGACTATCACCCCTCCACTTT.

V usage is TRBV6-2 or TRBV6-3 and J usage is TRBJ2-6, with 8 positions matching TRBD1. The CDR3 sequence is 15 residues long. Trimming removed 6 bases from V and 2 bases from J; junction bases left unmatched: 3. Germline CDR1 is MNHEY and CDR2 is SVGEGT. The CDR3 here is CASSSGGAGANVLTF. The CDR3 coding sequence is TGTGCCAGCAGCTCAGGGGGCGCTGGGGCCAACGTCCTGACTTTC.

The chain carries TRBV7-9 and TRBJ2-3; 11 bases are a match to TRBD2. The CDR3 loop spans 17 amino acids. The ends lost 2 bases at V and 3 bases at J; junction bases unmatched: 7. CDR1 SEHNR and CDR2 FQNEAQ come from the germline V gene (reference sequence). DNA of the CDR3: TGTGCCAGCAGCTTACTTACCGGGACTAGCGGAACAGATACGCAGTATTTT. It codes for CASSLLTGTSGTDTQYF. Together with reference TRBV7-9 and TRBJ2-3, the CDR3 gives the full variable domain: DTGVSQNPRHKITKRGQNVTFRCDPISEHNRLYWYRQTLGQGPEFLTYFQNEAQLEKSRLLSDRFSAERPKGSFSTLEIQRTEQGDSAMYLCASSLLTGTSGTDTQYFGPGTRLTVL.